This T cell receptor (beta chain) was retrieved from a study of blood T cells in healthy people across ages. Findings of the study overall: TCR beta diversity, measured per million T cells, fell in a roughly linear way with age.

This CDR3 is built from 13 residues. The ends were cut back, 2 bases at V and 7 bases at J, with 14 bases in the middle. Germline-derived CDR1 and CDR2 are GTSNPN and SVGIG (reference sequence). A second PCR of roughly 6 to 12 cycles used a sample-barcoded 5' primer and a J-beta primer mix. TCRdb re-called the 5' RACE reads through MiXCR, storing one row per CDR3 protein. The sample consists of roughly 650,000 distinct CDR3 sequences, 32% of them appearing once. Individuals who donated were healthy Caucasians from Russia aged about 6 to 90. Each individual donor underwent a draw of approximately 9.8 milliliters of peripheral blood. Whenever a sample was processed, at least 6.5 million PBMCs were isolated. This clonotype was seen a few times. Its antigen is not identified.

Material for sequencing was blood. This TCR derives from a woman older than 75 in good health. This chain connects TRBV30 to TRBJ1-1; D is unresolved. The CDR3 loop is CAWSIREDGEAFF. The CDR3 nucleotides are TGTGCCTGGAGTATTCGGGAGGATGGTGAAGCTTTCTTT.